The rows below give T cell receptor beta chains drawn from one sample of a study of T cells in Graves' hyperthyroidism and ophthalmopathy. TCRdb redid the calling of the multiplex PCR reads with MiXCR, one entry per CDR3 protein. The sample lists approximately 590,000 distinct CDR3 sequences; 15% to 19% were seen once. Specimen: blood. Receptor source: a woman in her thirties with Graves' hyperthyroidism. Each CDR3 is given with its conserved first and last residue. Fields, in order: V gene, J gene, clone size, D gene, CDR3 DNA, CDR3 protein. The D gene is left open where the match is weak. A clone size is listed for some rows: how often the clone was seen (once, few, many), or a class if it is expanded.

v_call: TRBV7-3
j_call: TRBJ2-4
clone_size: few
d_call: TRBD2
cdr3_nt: TGTGCCAGCAGCTCCGACCCGGGGTCTAGCGGGAGAAACATTCAGTACTTC
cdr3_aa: CASSSDPGSSGRNIQYF

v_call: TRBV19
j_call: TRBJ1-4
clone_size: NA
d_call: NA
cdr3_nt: TGTGCCAGTAGTATGCCAGAACGTGAAAAACTGTTTTTT
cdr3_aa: CASSMPEREKLFF

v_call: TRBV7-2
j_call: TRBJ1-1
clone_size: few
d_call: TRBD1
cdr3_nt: TGTGCCAGCAGCTTGTGGGACAGGTCCACTGAAGCTTTCTTT
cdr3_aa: CASSLWDRSTEAFF

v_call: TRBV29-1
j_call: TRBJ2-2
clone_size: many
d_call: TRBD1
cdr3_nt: TGCAGCGTTGGCACAGGGGGCATCACCGGGGAGCTGTTTTTT
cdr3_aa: CSVGTGGITGELFF

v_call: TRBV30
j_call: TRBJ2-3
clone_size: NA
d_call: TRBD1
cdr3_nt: TGTGCCTGGAGTGTACTTCAGACAGGGGGGATCACAGATACGCAGTATTTT
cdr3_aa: CAWSVLQTGGITDTQYF

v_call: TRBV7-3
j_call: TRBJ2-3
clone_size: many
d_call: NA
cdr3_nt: TGTGCCAGCAGCCCTTCGGGACCGCTAGCGACAGATACGCAGTATTTT
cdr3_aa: CASSPSGPLATDTQYF

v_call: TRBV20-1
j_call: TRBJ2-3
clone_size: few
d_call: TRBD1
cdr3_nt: TGCAGTGCGACCGAGACAGGGCGAACAGATACGCAGTATTTT
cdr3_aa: CSATETGRTDTQYF

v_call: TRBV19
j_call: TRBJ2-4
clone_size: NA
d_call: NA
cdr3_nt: TGTGCCAGCGGAACAGGAGCCAAAAACATTCAGTACTTC
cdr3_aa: CASGTGAKNIQYF

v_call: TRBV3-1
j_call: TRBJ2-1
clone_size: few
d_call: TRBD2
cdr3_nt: TGTGCCAGTCGTCGGGGGTTCCCCGGGACTAGTGACAATGAGCAGTTCTTC
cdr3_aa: CASRRGFPGTSDNEQFF

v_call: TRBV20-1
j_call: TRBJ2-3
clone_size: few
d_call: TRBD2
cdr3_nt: TGCAGTGCTAGAGAAGTTCTAGCGGGAGTTGATACGCAGTATTTT
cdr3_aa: CSAREVLAGVDTQYF

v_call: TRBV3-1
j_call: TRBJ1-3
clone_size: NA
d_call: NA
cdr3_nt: TGTGCCAGCAGCCAACTTTGGGGCGCTGGTGGAAACACCATATATTTT
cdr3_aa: CASSQLWGAGGNTIYF

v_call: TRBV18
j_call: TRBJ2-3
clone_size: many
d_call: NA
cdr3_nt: TGTGCCAGCTCACCACCGGGACAATCCACAGATACGCAGTATTTT
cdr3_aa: CASSPPGQSTDTQYF

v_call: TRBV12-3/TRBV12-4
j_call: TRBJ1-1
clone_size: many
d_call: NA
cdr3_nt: TGTGCCAGCAGTATTCGTACAGGGTCGGGCACTGAAGCTTTCTTT
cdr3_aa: CASSIRTGSGTEAFF

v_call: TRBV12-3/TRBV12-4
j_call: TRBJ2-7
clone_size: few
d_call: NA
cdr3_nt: TGTGCCAGCAGTACCCAGGAGGGTCTGGGCTACGAGCAGTACTTC
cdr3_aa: CASSTQEGLGYEQYF

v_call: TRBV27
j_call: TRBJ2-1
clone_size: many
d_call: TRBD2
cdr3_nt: TGTGCCTGCTCCCCCGGACTACTAGCGCTTAGCTCCTACAATGAGCAGTTCTTC
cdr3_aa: CACSPGLLALSSYNEQFF

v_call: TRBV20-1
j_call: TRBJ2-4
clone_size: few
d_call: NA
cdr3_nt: TGCAGTGCTAGAGATCGTAGCGGTGTATGGGCCAAAAACATTCAGTACTTC
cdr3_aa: CSARDRSGVWAKNIQYF

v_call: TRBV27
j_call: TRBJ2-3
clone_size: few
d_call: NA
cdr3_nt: TGTGCCAGCAGTTACGAGCGGGGCACAGATACGCAGTATTTT
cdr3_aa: CASSYERGTDTQYF

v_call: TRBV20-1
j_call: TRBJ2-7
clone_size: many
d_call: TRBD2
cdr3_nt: TGCAGTGCCCTTGGGAGGGGTAACTACGAGCAGTACTTC
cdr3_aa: CSALGRGNYEQYF